This entry is about one TCR beta chain. Its antigen remains unknown. In the library, individual cDNA molecules carried attached unique molecular identifiers. TCRdb processed the 5' RACE reads anew with MiXCR; each CDR3 protein has one entry. Of over 30,000 distinct CDR3 sequences in the sample, roughly 5.7% are singletons; the top ten hold approximately 7.2%. This entry belongs to a study of early T cells in non-severe SARS-CoV-2 infection. Study-wide context: The input, bulk RNA from unsorted whole blood, was sequenced, and chains were unpaired. Study-wide results and limits: In VDJdb matching, anti-spike CD8 responses were favored while private and CD4 specificities went missing.

This clonotype was obtained from an adult who was a healthcare worker with PCR-confirmed SARS-CoV-2 infection or an uninfected control (not recorded which). The sample consisted of whole blood.

CDR3 DNA sequence: TGTGCCAGCAGCTCCGGGGACAGGGAGCAGTACTTC. Translating it yields CASSSGDREQYF. V and J are TRBV11-2 and TRBJ2-7; TRBD1 matches 8 bases. The V gene's germline CDR1 is SGHAT and CDR2 FQNNGV. Trimming at V came to 4 bases and at J to 7 bases, leaving 3 bases not matched to a gene. The CDR3 extends over 12 amino acids. Supplemented by reference TRBV11-2 and TRBJ2-7, the full variable domain reads EAGVAQSPRYKIIEKRQSVAFWCNPISGHATLYWYQQILGQGPKLLIQFQNNGVVDDSQLPKDRFSAERLKGVDSTLKIQPAKLEDSAVYLCASSSGDREQYFGPGTRLTVT.